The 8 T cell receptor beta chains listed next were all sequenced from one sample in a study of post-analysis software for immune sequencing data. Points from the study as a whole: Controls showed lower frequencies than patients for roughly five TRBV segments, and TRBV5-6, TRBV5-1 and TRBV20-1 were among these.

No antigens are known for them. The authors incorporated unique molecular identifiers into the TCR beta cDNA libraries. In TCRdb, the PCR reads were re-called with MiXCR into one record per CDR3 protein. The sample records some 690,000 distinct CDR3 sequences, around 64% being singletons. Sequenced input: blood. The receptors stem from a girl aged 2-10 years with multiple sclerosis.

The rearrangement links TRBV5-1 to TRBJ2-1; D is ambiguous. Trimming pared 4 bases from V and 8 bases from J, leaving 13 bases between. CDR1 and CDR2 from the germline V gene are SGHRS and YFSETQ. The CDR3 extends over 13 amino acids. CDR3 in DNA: TGCGCCAGCAGCCCCACCCTTTGGGATGAGCAGTTCTTC. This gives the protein CASSPTLWDEQFF.

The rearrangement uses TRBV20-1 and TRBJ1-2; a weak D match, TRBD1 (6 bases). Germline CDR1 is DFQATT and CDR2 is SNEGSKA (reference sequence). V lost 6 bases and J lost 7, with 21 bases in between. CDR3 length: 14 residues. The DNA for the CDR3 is TGCAGTGCCCCCAAACGTGGGGGCCTAGGTGGCTACACCTTC. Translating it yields CSAPKRGGLGGYTF.

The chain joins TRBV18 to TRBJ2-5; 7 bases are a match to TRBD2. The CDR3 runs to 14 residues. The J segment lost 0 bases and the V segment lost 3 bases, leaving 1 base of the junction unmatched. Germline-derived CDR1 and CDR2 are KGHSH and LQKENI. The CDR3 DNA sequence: TGTGCCAGCTCACCCGGGACTAACCAAGAGACCCAGTACTTC. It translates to CASSPGTNQETQYF.

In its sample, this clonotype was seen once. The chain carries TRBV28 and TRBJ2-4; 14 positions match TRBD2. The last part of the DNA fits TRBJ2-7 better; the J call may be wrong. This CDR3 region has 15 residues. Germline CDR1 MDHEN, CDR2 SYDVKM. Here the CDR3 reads CASRGGTSGSYEQYF. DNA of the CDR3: TGTGCCAGCAGGGGGGGGACTAGCGGGAGCTACGAGCAGTACTTC.

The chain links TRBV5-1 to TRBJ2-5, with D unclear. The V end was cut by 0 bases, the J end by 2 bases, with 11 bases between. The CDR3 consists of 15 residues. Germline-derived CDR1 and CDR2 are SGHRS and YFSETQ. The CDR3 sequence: CASSLVSQLQETQYF. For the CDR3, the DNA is TGCGCCAGCAGCTTGGTGAGTCAGCTTCAAGAGACCCAGTACTTC.

The CDR3 coding sequence is TGTGCCAGCAGTTTAATTCCTTCCCTCCGGGAGACCCAGTACTTC. Its translation is CASSLIPSLRETQYF. The chain joins TRBV28 to TRBJ2-5, with D hard to call. The CDR3 spans 15 residues. Germline CDR1 is MDHEN and CDR2 is SYDVKM. The V end lost 2 bases, the J end lost 5 bases, and 15 bases lay between the germline ends.

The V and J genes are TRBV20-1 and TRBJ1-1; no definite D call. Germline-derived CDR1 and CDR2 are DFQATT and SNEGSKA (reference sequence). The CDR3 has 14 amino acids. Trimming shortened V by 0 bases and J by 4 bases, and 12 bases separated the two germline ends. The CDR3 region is CSARDLRAGTEAFF. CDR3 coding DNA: TGCAGTGCTAGAGATCTACGGGCCGGCACTGAAGCTTTCTTT.

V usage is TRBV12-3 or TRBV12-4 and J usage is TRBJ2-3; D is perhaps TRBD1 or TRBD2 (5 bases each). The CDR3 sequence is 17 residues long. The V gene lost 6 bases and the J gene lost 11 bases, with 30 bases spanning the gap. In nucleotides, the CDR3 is TGTGCCAGCAGCCCCAGGGAGATAGCTTGGGGCACAGATGTGCAGTATTTT. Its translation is CASSPREIAWGTDVQYF.